Shown below are 22 T cell receptor beta chains from a single sample sequenced in a study of T-cell reconstitution after alpha-beta-depleted transplantation in children. The library targeted TCRbeta and was prepared with unique molecular identifiers. TCRdb re-called the PCR reads with MiXCR, one entry per CDR3 protein. This repertoire shows about 610,000 distinct CDR3 sequences, about 10% found once; its top ten account for less than 5%. The material was PBMCs from the stem cell graft donor, obtained from the stem cell graft. All receptors derive from a human donor who donated a stem cell graft to a child with acute myeloid leukemia.

The chain uses TRBV10-3 and TRBJ2-3; tentatively, D is TRBD2 (6 bases). From germline, CDR1 is ENHRY and CDR2 SYGVKD. The V end was cut by 10 bases, the J end by 0 bases, with 14 bases between. The CDR3 contains 14 residues. The CDR3 sequence: CATIASVSTDTQYF. The CDR3 coding sequence is TGTGCCACCATTGCTAGCGTGAGCACAGATACGCAGTATTTT.

This clonotype was counted only a few times. The J gene is TRBJ2-7, the V gene TRBV9, with 8 bases that match TRBD2. This CDR3 is 15 amino acids long. The germline V gene encodes CDR1 SGDLS and CDR2 YYNGEE. Losses at the gene ends were 3 bases for V and 4 bases for J; bases not matched to a gene: 9. The CDR3 coding sequence is TGTGCCAGCAGCGCAGAAGTCGGGAGGGGGTACGAGCAGTACTTC. As protein: CASSAEVGRGYEQYF.

This clonotype has at least ten counts. The chain recombines TRBV4-3 with TRBJ1-4, with no clear D. This CDR3 region has 18 residues. Deletions cut 3 bases from V and 7 bases from J, with 24 bases between. CDR1 is LGHNA and CDR2 is YSLEER in the germline V gene. CDR3 nucleotides: TGCGCCAGCAGCCACCTCGCCGGGAAAAGCGTTCTGGGTGAAAAACTGTTTTTT. The encoded protein is CASSHLAGKSVLGEKLFF.

This clonotype showed up just a few times. This sequence joins TRBV12-3 or TRBV12-4 and TRBJ2-7; TRBD1 agrees at 8 bases. V shed 6 bases, J shed 3 bases, and the junction held 13 bases outside the gene matches. The CDR3 covers 16 residues. This CDR3 reads CASSPGQGEGYYEQYF. CDR3 nucleotides: TGTGCCAGCAGCCCCGGACAGGGAGAGGGCTACTACGAGCAGTACTTC.

This clonotype was counted at least ten times. The chain recombines TRBV10-3 with TRBJ2-1; D gene uncertain. The CDR3 is made up of 13 amino acids. CDR1 is ENHRY, CDR2 SYGVKD, per germline. Trimming took off 3 bases at V and 10 bases at J, with 13 bases between the two ends. This CDR3 reads CAISDGVVGEQFF. The CDR3 nucleotides read TGTGCCATCAGTGATGGGGTTGTGGGGGAGCAGTTCTTC.

For the CDR3, the DNA is TGCGCCAGCGACTGGCGGACTAGCGGGAGCGTGAATACGCAGTATTTT. Encoded protein: CASDWRTSGSVNTQYF. V and J are TRBV5-1 and TRBJ2-3, with 13 nucleotides matching TRBD2. The CDR3 is 16 amino acids. Unmatched junction bases numbered 12, after V lost 7 bases and J lost 7 bases. Germline V gene lookup returns CDR1 SGHRS and CDR2 YFSETQ. Drawing the rest from reference TRBV5-1 and TRBJ2-3, the complete variable domain is KAGVTQTPRYLIKTRGQQVTLSCSPISGHRSVSWYQQTPGQGLQFLFEYFSETQRNKGNFPGRFSGRQFSNSRSEMNVSTLELGDSALYLCASDWRTSGSVNTQYFGPGTRLTVL.

This clonotype was counted once. This chain connects TRBV13 to TRBJ2-1; 9 bases map to TRBD2. J lost 5 bases, V lost 0 bases, and 11 bases had no gene match. There are 18 residues in the CDR3. CDR1 and CDR2 from the germline V gene are PRHDT and FYEKMQ (reference sequence). Here the CDR3 DNA reads TGTGCCAGCAGCTTAGGCGGGGCGGGAGGGCCGAAAAACAATGAGCAGTTCTTC. Protein sequence: CASSLGGAGGPKNNEQFF. The full variable domain, its missing parts supplied by reference TRBV13 and TRBJ2-1, is AAGVIQSPRHLIKEKRETATLKCYPIPRHDTVYWYQQGPGQDPQFLISFYEKMQSDKGSIPDRFSAQQFSDYHSELNMSSLELGDSALYFCASSLGGAGGPKNNEQFFGPGTRLTVL.

V gene TRBV7-2 combines with J gene TRBJ2-7, with 8 bases fitting TRBD2. The V and J ends lost 3 bases and 1 base, in that order; junction bases with no gene match: 11. CDR1 is SGHTA and CDR2 is FQGNSA in the germline V gene. This CDR3 comprises 17 residues. CDR3 bases: TGTGCCAGCAGCTTCGGCGGACTAGCTGTCCCATCCTACGAGCAGTACTTC. It encodes CASSFGGLAVPSYEQYF.

V gene TRBV11-1 combines with J gene TRBJ2-7; D possibly corresponds to TRBD1 (5 bases). Germline values: CDR1 SGHAT, CDR2 FQDESV (reference sequence). Deletions cut 4 bases from V and 0 bases from J, with 13 bases between. The CDR3 covers 15 residues. Here the CDR3 DNA reads TGTGCCAGCAGCTCGACAGAGATAAGCTCCTACGAGCAGTACTTC. As protein: CASSSTEISSYEQYF.

The rearrangement uses TRBV9 and TRBJ1-1; D is unclear. CDR1 and CDR2 from the germline V gene are SGDLS and YYNGEE. The CDR3 is 14 amino acids. Trimming left V 0 bases short and J 1 base short, with 7 bases between. Here the CDR3 reads CASSVEGRNTEAFF. In nucleotides, the CDR3 is TGTGCCAGCAGCGTAGAGGGCAGGAACACTGAAGCTTTCTTT.

This chain links TRBV20-1 with TRBJ1-2; 7 nucleotides agree with TRBD1. Germline CDR1 DFQATT, CDR2 SNEGSKA (reference sequence). Trimming took 0 bases from V and 4 from J; bases not matched to a gene: 11. There are 16 residues in the CDR3. The CDR3 DNA follows: TGCAGTGCTAGAGATCCGGGGAGGGGGCGCGGCTATGGCTACACCTTC. It encodes CSARDPGRGRGYGYTF.

The sample holds a few counts of this clonotype. The chain recombines TRBV12-3 or TRBV12-4 with TRBJ2-5; 9 bases match TRBD1. With V trimmed by 6 bases and J by 2 bases, 4 bases remained unmatched. The CDR3 has 14 residues. CDR3 in DNA: TGTGCCAGCAGGGGGACAGGGAGACAAGAGACCCAGTACTTC. Amino acid sequence: CASRGTGRQETQYF.

There are a few counts of this clonotype. In nucleotides, the CDR3 is TGCGCCAGCAGCTTAATCGGGGGAGCCTACAATGAGCAGTTCTTC. It translates to CASSLIGGAYNEQFF. V gene TRBV4-3 combines with J gene TRBJ2-1; D is perhaps TRBD2 (6 bases). The CDR3 is 15 amino acids. V was clipped by 5 bases and J by 2 bases, with 13 bases between them. The germline CDR1 and CDR2 sequences are LGHNA and YSLEER.

This clonotype was seen a handful of times. This chain joins TRBV11-2 and TRBJ2-7; D possibly corresponds to TRBD2 (9 bases). This CDR3 spans 15 amino acids. Germline loops: CDR1 SGHAT, CDR2 FQNNGV. Trimming cost V 2 bases and J 6 bases, with 17 bases left between them. CDR3 sequence: CASSLIASGTGEQYF. CDR3 DNA sequence: TGTGCCAGCAGCTTAATTGCTAGCGGGACAGGCGAGCAGTACTTC.

The chain joins TRBV19 to TRBJ2-2, with no clear D. V was pared by 7 bases and J by 5 bases, with 20 bases between. The germline V gene has CDR1 LNHDA and CDR2 SQIVND (reference sequence). CDR3 length: 16 amino acids. The CDR3 loop reads CASTGVRSGLTGELFF. The CDR3 coding sequence is TGTGCCAGTACCGGAGTGAGGTCTGGTTTAACCGGGGAGCTGTTTTTT.

The J gene is TRBJ1-4, the V gene TRBV7-8, with D possibly TRBD1 on 5 matching bases. Deletions cut 7 bases from V and 8 bases from J, with 20 bases between. The CDR3 has 15 amino acids. Germline V gene lookup returns CDR1 SGHVS and CDR2 FQNEAQ. DNA of the CDR3: TGTGCCAGCAACACCATGAGGGGTACTAGGGAAAAACTGTTTTTT. Amino acid sequence: CASNTMRGTREKLFF.

This clonotype was observed a handful of times. The rearrangement links TRBV27 to TRBJ2-3; 7 bases agree with TRBD2. The CDR3 extends over 16 amino acids. Looked up from germline, CDR1 is MNHEY and CDR2 is SMNVEV (reference sequence). Losses at the gene ends were 5 bases for V and 2 bases for J; bases not matched to a gene: 10. The CDR3 reads CASSPRRDYNTDTQYF. The CDR3 coding sequence is TGTGCCAGCAGTCCAAGACGGGACTACAACACAGATACGCAGTATTTT.

This clonotype was seen more than once but under ten times. DNA for the CDR3: TGCGCCAGCAGCCAAGATCGACGACTGCTGAATTCACCCCTCCACTTT. Residues: CASSQDRRLLNSPLHF. The chain couples TRBV4-3 to TRBJ1-6; D is unclear. The CDR3 has 16 residues. V was cut by 0 bases and J by 7 bases, with 13 bases left in between. Looked up from germline, CDR1 is LGHNA and CDR2 is YSLEER.

The table lists this clonotype with many counts. The V call is TRBV5-1, the J call TRBJ2-1, with 8 nucleotides matching TRBD2. The CDR3 runs 18 residues. From germline, CDR1 is SGHRS and CDR2 YFSETQ. V shed 1 base and J 0 bases; nucleotides not matched to a gene: 9. The CDR3 DNA reads TGCGCCAGCAGCTTGAAATCTGGGGCGGGAGGCTCCTACAATGAGCAGTTCTTC. This encodes CASSLKSGAGGSYNEQFF.

As for this clonotype: This could be a read error, since a much larger clone is one nucleotide away. The chain has TRBV7-9 and TRBJ2-5, with 7 bases identical to TRBD1. The CDR3 totals 13 residues. CDR1 is SEHNR and CDR2 is FQNEAQ in the germline V gene (reference sequence). CDR3 protein: CANSSTGVETQYF. CDR3 bases: TGTGCCAACAGCAGTACAGGGGTAGAGACCCAGTACTTC.

The chain combines TRBV15 with TRBJ2-5; D is undetermined. Trimming pared 4 bases from V and 5 bases from J, leaving 14 bases between. Germline assignment: CDR1 LNHNV and CDR2 YYDKDF (reference sequence). This CDR3 spans 14 amino acids. CDR3 nucleotide sequence: TGTGCCACCAGCATGGTGCTTAGACGGGAGACCCAGTACTTC. Protein product: CATSMVLRRETQYF.

This clonotype was detected ten times or more. This chain connects TRBV7-2 to TRBJ1-1; 7 bases are shared with TRBD1. In germline, CDR1 is SGHTA, CDR2 FQGNSA. Trimming at V came to 9 bases and at J to 5 bases, leaving 9 bases not matched to a gene. CDR3 size: 13 residues. CDR3 residues: CASTTGLRTEAFF. CDR3 sequence (DNA): TGTGCCAGTACGACAGGGTTGAGGACTGAAGCTTTCTTT.